Below are 18 T cell receptor beta chains sequenced from a single sample in a study of CD8 T cells in ankylosing spondylitis (TCRdb year 2017). General study outcomes and caveats: Blood from ankylosing spondylitis patients appeared to be characterized by a TCR beta motif composed of about eight highly homologous amino acid variants.

These TCRs are of unknown antigen specificity. Library creation used 5' RACE. The sequencing machine was an Illumina HiSeq 2500. TCRdb reprocessed the public reads (quality trimming at Q25 with fastp, clone calling with MiXCR) and kept in-frame beta chains. Entries are consolidated by CDR3 protein sequence, retaining the most common genes and DNA. The sample data list about 330,000 distinct CDR3 sequences, and around 8% of these were observed just once. The top ten hold roughly 15% of the sample. The specimen sequenced was blood, either unsorted or a sorted T cell fraction (not recorded which). All receptors come from a male donor with ankylosing spondylitis.

This clonotype was detected only a few times. The rearrangement links TRBV18 to TRBJ2-1; 11 bases are shared with TRBD2. CDR3 size: 16 residues. Losses at the gene ends were 2 bases for V and 6 bases for J; bases not matched to a gene: 6. Germline V lookup: CDR1 KGHSH, CDR2 LQKENI. CDR3 amino acids: CASSPLLAGEVNEQFF. CDR3 coding DNA: TGTGCCAGCTCACCATTACTAGCGGGAGAGGTCAATGAGCAGTTCTTC.

The chain has TRBV20-1 and TRBJ2-1, with 12 bases identical to TRBD2. The CDR3 extends over 17 amino acids. The germline CDR1 and CDR2 sequences are DFQATT and SNEGSKA (reference sequence). The V and J ends lost 5 bases and 8 bases, in that order; junction bases with no gene match: 16. The CDR3 coding sequence is TGCAGTGCTCCCTTTGACGGACTAGCGGGACCGCGGGATGAGCAGTTCTTC. Amino acids: CSAPFDGLAGPRDEQFF.

At least ten counts were recorded for this clonotype. The chain joins TRBV29-1 to TRBJ1-1; TRBD1 might be the D (5 bases). Germline V lookup: CDR1 SQVTM, CDR2 ANQGSEA. The ends were cut back, 4 bases at V and 0 bases at J, with 12 bases in the middle. This CDR3 is built from 14 residues. CDR3 region: CSVAQGLLNTEAFF. CDR3 nucleotides: TGCAGCGTTGCCCAGGGACTGTTGAACACTGAAGCTTTCTTT.

The chain has TRBV3-1 and TRBJ1-6; 7 nucleotides agree with TRBD1. CDR3 length equals 15 residues. Germline V CDR1 and CDR2: LGHDT, YNNKEL (reference sequence). Losses at the gene ends were 4 bases for V and 6 bases for J; bases not matched to a gene: 6. In nucleotides, the CDR3 is TGTGCCAGCAGCCGAAGACAGGGTAGTAATTCACCCCTCCACTTT. It is translated as CASSRRQGSNSPLHF.

This sequence joins TRBV20-1 and TRBJ2-2, with 13 nucleotides matching TRBD2. With V trimmed by 6 bases and J by 6 bases, 7 bases remained unmatched. CDR1 is DFQATT and CDR2 is SNEGSKA in the germline V gene (reference sequence). The length of the CDR3 is 15 residues. CDR3 sequence (DNA): TGCAGTGCAACCGGGACTAGCGGGATTCCCGGGGAGCTGTTTTTT. It codes for CSATGTSGIPGELFF.

This clonotype was observed at least ten times. The V and J genes are TRBV5-6 and TRBJ2-3, with D possibly TRBD1 on 6 matching bases. Germline V gives CDR1 SGHDT, CDR2 YYEEEE. The ends were cut back, 5 bases at V and 2 bases at J, with 15 bases in the middle. The CDR3 is 15 amino acids. This CDR3 reads CASRLKRGNTDTQYF. The CDR3 DNA reads TGTGCCAGCAGACTGAAGAGGGGGAACACAGATACGCAGTATTTT.

The sample holds a few counts of this clonotype. The CDR3 is CASSVAGTSTFEQYF. The CDR3 bases are TGTGCCAGCAGCGTTGCCGGGACTAGTACTTTCGAGCAGTACTTC. V is TRBV9 and J is TRBJ2-7, with TRBD2 identical over 8 bases. Germline values: CDR1 SGDLS, CDR2 YYNGEE. With V trimmed by 2 bases and J by 6 bases, 10 bases remained unmatched. This CDR3 spans 15 amino acids.

The chain couples TRBV28 to TRBJ1-5; D is unclear. This CDR3 region has 13 residues. Germline CDR1 MDHEN, CDR2 SYDVKM. Trimming left V 5 bases short and J 8 bases short, with 13 bases between. The CDR3 spells CASSDFQNEPQHF. DNA for the CDR3: TGTGCCAGCAGTGATTTTCAGAACGAGCCCCAGCATTTT.

In its sample, this clonotype was seen a few times. The chain is built from TRBV5-1 and TRBJ1-3, with no clear D. The germline V and J ends were trimmed by 4 bases and 4 bases, with 12 bases remaining between them. CDR1 and CDR2 from the germline V gene are SGHRS and YFSETQ. The CDR3 loop spans 14 amino acids. CDR3 bases: TGCGCCAGCAGCCTTGAGGCGCTGGGAAACACCATATATTTT. It codes for CASSLEALGNTIYF.

The CDR3 nucleotides read TGTGCCAGCTCACCCGAACTCGTTTCGAACACCGGGGAGCTGTTTTTT. Translating gives CASSPELVSNTGELFF. The chain uses TRBV18 and TRBJ2-2; D gene ambiguous. Germline V gene sequence: CDR1 KGHSH, CDR2 LQKENI. The V end was cut by 3 bases, the J end by 0 bases, with 11 bases between. The CDR3 loop spans 16 amino acids.

The chain is built from TRBV24-1 and TRBJ2-1; D possibly corresponds to TRBD2 (6 bases). The ends were cut back, 5 bases at V and 4 bases at J, with 17 bases in the middle. The CDR3 is 16 amino acids. Per germline, CDR1 KGHDR and CDR2 SFDVKD. The CDR3 DNA reads TGTGCCACCAGTGCCGGCGGGGTCCTGGGTTACAATGAGCAGTTCTTC. Protein product: CATSAGGVLGYNEQFF.

This clonotype was counted between two and nine times. The CDR3 DNA follows: TGTGCCAGCAGCTCCAATGGACGGGTATCCTACAATGAGCAGTTCTTC. Its translation is CASSSNGRVSYNEQFF. V and J are TRBV11-2 and TRBJ2-1; D unresolved. V shed 4 bases and J shed 1 base, with 14 bases lying between them. This CDR3 spans 16 amino acids. Germline assignment: CDR1 SGHAT and CDR2 FQNNGV.

This clonotype was seen more than once but under ten times. The chain couples TRBV7-6 to TRBJ2-7; 10 bases line up with TRBD1. The CDR3 is 16 residues long. J was trimmed by 1 base and V by 3 bases; bases with no gene match: 6. Germline CDR1 SGHVS, CDR2 FNYEAQ. CDR3 nucleotides: TGTGCCAGCAGCTTCGGCCGGACAGGGGGTTCCTACGAGCAGTACTTC. Amino acid sequence: CASSFGRTGGSYEQYF.

The chain is built from TRBV29-1 and TRBJ2-1; TRBD2 agrees at 7 bases. Trimming cost V 0 bases and J 6 bases; bases outside gene matches: 8. CDR1 SQVTM and CDR2 ANQGSEA come from the germline V gene. This CDR3 comprises 15 residues. CDR3 amino acids: CSVEDPSSGFNEQFF. DNA for the CDR3: TGCAGCGTTGAAGATCCGTCTAGCGGCTTCAATGAGCAGTTCTTC.

At least ten counts were recorded for this clonotype. The V call is TRBV7-8, the J call TRBJ2-3, with 11 bases aligning to TRBD2. In germline, CDR1 is SGHVS, CDR2 FQNEAQ. The V gene end was trimmed by 5 bases and the J gene end by 0 bases; junction bases not matched to a gene: 7. This CDR3 is built from 17 residues. In nucleotides, the CDR3 is TGTGCCAGCAGCCCACTCCGGACTAGCGGGAGCACAGATACGCAGTATTTT. This codes for CASSPLRTSGSTDTQYF. The variable domain in full, completed from reference TRBV7-8 and TRBJ2-3, reads GAGVSQSPRYKVAKRGQDVALRCDPISGHVSLFWYQQALGQGPEFLTYFQNEAQLDKSGLPSDRFFAERPEGSVSTLKIQRTQQEDSAVYLCASSPLRTSGSTDTQYFGPGTRLTVL.

This clonotype was detected ten times or more. The rearrangement uses TRBV24-1 and TRBJ2-1; D is unresolved. Per the germline V gene, CDR1 is KGHDR and CDR2 is SFDVKD. This CDR3 has 14 amino acids. The ends were cut back, 9 bases at V and 6 bases at J, with 17 bases in the middle. Here the CDR3 DNA reads TGTGCCACCGCTTCTGTGGGTGTGCCCAATGAGCAGTTCTTC. It codes for CATASVGVPNEQFF.

This clonotype was picked up a small number of times. The chain has TRBV10-3 and TRBJ2-7, with D possibly matching TRBD2 (6 bases). The V gene lost 10 bases and the J gene lost 4 bases, with 20 bases spanning the gap. Germline V gives CDR1 ENHRY, CDR2 SYGVKD. The CDR3 has 14 amino acids. CDR3 in amino acids: CATSRDPGGYEQYF. DNA for the CDR3: TGTGCCACCTCCCGGGACCCCGGAGGGTACGAGCAGTACTTC.

The genes are TRBV12-5 and TRBJ2-7; no clear D. This CDR3 spans 14 amino acids. Per germline, CDR1 LGHNT and CDR2 FRNRAP. V shed 3 bases and J shed 6 bases, with 15 bases lying between them. Here the CDR3 reads CASGFFNSAGEQYF. DNA for the CDR3: TGTGCTAGTGGTTTTTTCAACTCCGCTGGCGAGCAGTACTTC.